These 22 T cell receptor beta chains were all obtained from the same sample, sequenced in a study of vaccination and CD4 T cells after COVID-19. Researchers used the Oncomine TCR Beta short-read assay to sequence DNA from cultured CD4+ T cells. TCRdb re-called the PCR reads with MiXCR, one entry per CDR3 protein. The sample holds around 20,000 distinct CDR3 sequences, approximately 46% seen once. Their recognized antigens are unknown. The treatment: approximately 9-day PBMC culture with coronavirus spike peptide pools or control peptides (ViraFEST assay). Sequencing was performed on CD4+ T cells from blood, cultured in vitro, taken before SARS-CoV-2 vaccination. Source of these receptors: a human donor who had recovered from COVID-19.

The chain recombines TRBV6-1 with TRBJ1-5; 7 bases fit TRBD1. After removal of 7 bases from V and 1 base from J, the junction contained 7 bases not matched to a gene. CDR1 is MNHNS, CDR2 SASEGT, per germline. The CDR3 loop spans 15 amino acids. For the CDR3, the DNA is TGTGCCAGCACCAGCGACAGGGCCAGCAATCAGCCCCAGCATTTT. This encodes CASTSDRASNQPQHF.

The chain recombines TRBV6-2 or TRBV6-3 with TRBJ1-1; 8 bases match TRBD1. Germline values: CDR1 MNHEY, CDR2 SVGEGT. J gave up 6 bases and V 4 bases, and 10 bases lay outside the gene matches. This CDR3 is 15 amino acids long. The CDR3 DNA follows: TGTGCCAGCAGTTCCCTCAGGGGGCGCGGATCTGAAGCTTTCTTT. Protein: CASSSLRGRGSEAFF.

The chain couples TRBV6-2 or TRBV6-3 to TRBJ1-5, with no clear D. This CDR3 is 15 amino acids long. Germline V gene data show CDR1 as MNHEY and CDR2 as SVGEGT. V lost 2 bases and J 4 bases, leaving 12 bases between the germline ends. CDR3 nucleotides: TGTGCCAGCAGTTACGAGCGGAGTTTTAATCAGCCCCAGCATTTT. It translates to CASSYERSFNQPQHF.

The chain carries TRBV6-1 and TRBJ2-5, with D possibly TRBD2 on 6 matching bases. The V gene's germline CDR1 is MNHNS and CDR2 SASEGT. CDR3 size: 13 residues. The V end lost 6 bases, the J end lost 7 bases, and 15 bases lay between the germline ends. In DNA form, the CDR3 reads TGTGCCAGCAGCGGGGAACGGGGGTGGACCCAGTACTTC. Amino acid sequence: CASSGERGWTQYF.

The CDR3 DNA reads as TGTGCCAGTAGTGGGGGGGTACCCAATCAGCCCCAGCATTTT. Protein: CASSGGVPNQPQHF. The chain uses TRBV19 and TRBJ1-5; tentatively, D is TRBD1 (5 bases). V lost 5 bases to trimming and J lost 3 bases, with 11 bases between them. The CDR3 runs 14 residues. Germline CDR1 is LNHDA and CDR2 is SQIVND (reference sequence).

This sequence joins TRBV11-1 and TRBJ1-1; no clear D. Trimming removed 1 base from V and 3 bases from J, with 9 bases in between. The CDR3 is 14 amino acids. Germline assignment: CDR1 SGHAT and CDR2 FQDESV (reference sequence). The CDR3 sequence is CASSLGRGDTEAFF. CDR3 coding DNA: TGTGCCAGCAGCTTAGGACGGGGAGACACTGAAGCTTTCTTT. The full variable domain, completed using reference TRBV11-1 and TRBJ1-1, is EAEVAQSPRYKITEKSQAVAFWCDPISGHATLYWYRQILGQGPELLVQFQDESVVDDSQLPKDRFSAERLKGVDSTLKIQPAELGDSAMYLCASSLGRGDTEAFFGQGTRLTVV.

This clonotype was counted a few times. The chain has TRBV7-9 and TRBJ1-1; D might be TRBD1 (5 bases). V was trimmed by 2 bases and J by 5 bases, leaving 15 bases between them. From germline, CDR1 is SEHNR and CDR2 FQNEAQ (reference sequence). The CDR3 consists of 15 residues. In nucleotides, the CDR3 is TGTGCCAGCAGCTTATCCCAGTCAGGGATAACTGAAGCTTTCTTT. It is translated as CASSLSQSGITEAFF.

The chain links TRBV7-2 to TRBJ2-3, with D tentatively TRBD1 or TRBD2 (6 bases each). From germline, CDR1 is SGHTA and CDR2 FQGNSA. This CDR3 spans 16 amino acids. Deletions cut 1 base from V and 8 bases from J, with 19 bases between. For the CDR3, the DNA is TGTGCCAGCAGCTTAGTACCCGTAACGGGGGCCGTTACGCAGTATTTT. Translated, it gives CASSLVPVTGAVTQYF.

J is TRBJ1-2 and V is TRBV20-1; TRBD1 is a possible D gene (5 bases). V was trimmed by 4 bases and J by 4 bases, leaving 10 bases between them. The CDR3 contains 12 residues. CDR1 is DFQATT and CDR2 is SNEGSKA in the germline V gene (reference sequence). CDR3 in DNA: TGCAGTGCTACCCCGGACACCTATGGCTACACCTTC. Its translation is CSATPDTYGYTF.

The rearrangement joins TRBV12-3 or TRBV12-4 to TRBJ2-5; D not resolved. This CDR3 comprises 11 residues. Trimming pared 3 bases from V and 4 bases from J, leaving 3 bases between. This CDR3 is CASSFGETQYF. CDR3 bases: TGTGCCAGCAGTTTTGGAGAGACCCAGTACTTC.

V is TRBV12-3 or TRBV12-4 and J is TRBJ2-3; 15 bases agree with TRBD2. Trimming removed 5 bases from V and 6 bases from J; junction bases left unmatched: 3. The CDR3 is 15 amino acids. The CDR3 DNA sequence: TGTGCCAGCAGTCGGACTAGCGGGGGGGCCGATACGCAGTATTTT. Its protein product is CASSRTSGGADTQYF.

This clonotype was picked up one time. The chain has TRBV5-6 and TRBJ1-1; 7 positions match TRBD1. Per the germline V gene, CDR1 is SGHDT and CDR2 is YYEEEE. Trimming cost V 5 bases and J 3 bases; bases outside gene matches: 16. This CDR3 has 17 amino acids. The CDR3 DNA reads as TGTGCCAGCAGTCATCGCTCACAGGGGCTCTTGGACACTGAAGCTTTCTTT. The encoded protein is CASSHRSQGLLDTEAFF. The full variable domain, rest sourced from reference TRBV5-6 and TRBJ1-1, is DAGVTQSPTHLIKTRGQQVTLRCSPKSGHDTVSWYQQALGQGPQFIFQYYEEEERQRGNFPDRFSGHQFPNYSSELNVNALLLGDSALYLCASSHRSQGLLDTEAFFGQGTRLTVV.

This clonotype is classed as medium-sized. The chain recombines TRBV11-2 with TRBJ2-7; 7 positions match TRBD1. This CDR3 contains 16 residues. Germline V gene data show CDR1 as SGHAT and CDR2 as FQNNGV. With 6 bases clipped from V and 5 bases from J, the junction kept 16 bases outside the gene matches. CDR3 amino acids: CASRSALSGQKDEQYF. The CDR3 DNA follows: TGTGCCAGCAGGTCGGCCCTGTCGGGACAGAAGGACGAGCAGTACTTC.

About this clonotype: Relative to the germline gene, one junction end is altered; a read error may explain this. This sequence joins TRBV5-4 and TRBJ2-7; weak D call: TRBD1 (6 bases). Looked up from germline, CDR1 is SGHNT and CDR2 is YYREEE (reference sequence). There are 15 residues in the CDR3. The CDR3 DNA reads as TGTGCCAGCAGCTTGGAAAAACAGGGAAACTACGAGCAGTGCTTC. Translation gives CASSLEKQGNYEQCF.

The CDR3 bases are TGTGCCAGCAGTGACCCCGGGACAGATCACACCGGGGAGCTGTTTTTT. Translated, it gives CASSDPGTDHTGELFF. This chain links TRBV25-1 with TRBJ2-2; 7 bases map to TRBD1. Germline V gives CDR1 MGHDK, CDR2 SYGVNS. J gave up 3 bases and V 3 bases, and 7 bases lay outside the gene matches. This CDR3 has 16 residues.

This clonotype has only one observation. The chain has TRBV20-1 and TRBJ2-7; TRBD2 matches 7 bases. V lost 6 bases and J lost 2; bases outside the gene matches: 1. This CDR3 is 11 amino acids long. Germline values: CDR1 DFQATT, CDR2 SNEGSKA (reference sequence). The CDR3 sequence is CSALAAYEQYF. DNA of the CDR3: TGCAGTGCGCTAGCGGCCTACGAGCAGTACTTC.

This clonotype has only a few counts. The rearrangement uses TRBV10-1 and TRBJ1-1, with D possibly TRBD1 on 5 matching bases. Germline V gives CDR1 WNHNN, CDR2 SYGVQD (reference sequence). V shed 0 bases and J shed 0 bases, with 14 bases lying between them. CDR3 length: 17 amino acids. CDR3 loop: CASSESKGQVLNTEAFF. CDR3 nucleotides: TGCGCCAGCAGTGAGTCGAAGGGGCAAGTTTTGAACACTGAAGCTTTCTTT.

This clonotype was recorded a few times. The rearrangement uses TRBV7-2 and TRBJ2-2; 7 nucleotides align to TRBD2. Trimming took 1 base from V and 5 from J; bases not matched to a gene: 4. This CDR3 comprises 15 residues. Germline CDR1 is SGHTA and CDR2 is FQGNSA. CDR3 DNA: TGTGCCAGCAGCTTAGGTCAGGGAGGGACCGGGGAGCTGTTTTTT. This gives the protein CASSLGQGGTGELFF. Full variable domain (outside the CDR3, taken from reference TRBV7-2 and TRBJ2-2): GAGVSQSPSNKVTEKGKDVELRCDPISGHTALYWYRQSLGQGLEFLIYFQGNSAPDKSGLPSDRFSAERTGGSVSTLTIQRTQQEDSAVYLCASSLGQGGTGELFFGEGSRLTVL.

The chain combines TRBV7-9 with TRBJ2-3; D remains ambiguous. The CDR3 has 14 residues. Trimming took off 1 base at V and 1 base at J, with 6 bases between the two ends. Germline-derived CDR1 and CDR2 are SEHNR and FQNEAQ (reference sequence). The CDR3 DNA reads TGTGCCAGCAGCTTAGAGTTGCGCACAGATACGCAGTATTTT. This sequence encodes CASSLELRTDTQYF.

J is TRBJ1-6 and V is TRBV20-1; 11 nucleotides line up with TRBD1. CDR3 length equals 14 residues. Germline-derived CDR1 and CDR2 are DFQATT and SNEGSKA (reference sequence). Germline trimming cut 7 bases from V and 5 bases from J; bases unmatched to any gene: 4. The CDR3 coding sequence is TGCAGTGGTCCGGGACAGGGGGATAATTCACCCCTCCACTTT. As protein: CSGPGQGDNSPLHF.

Here the CDR3 DNA reads TGTGCCAGCAGTGAATATGGGCGGATGGCTGAAGCTTTCTTT. This sequence encodes CASSEYGRMAEAFF. The rearrangement uses TRBV6-1 and TRBJ1-1; D gene ambiguous. Between the trimmed V and J ends, which lost 2 bases and 6 bases, there was a span of 13 bases. Germline CDR1 MNHNS, CDR2 SASEGT. This CDR3 has 14 amino acids.

The sample holds a few counts of this clonotype. The chain has TRBV27 and TRBJ2-5; 12 bases are shared with TRBD1. V lost 6 bases to trimming and J lost 5 bases; unmatched junction nucleotides: 10. There are 16 residues in the CDR3. Germline CDR1 reads MNHEY; CDR2 reads SMNVEV (reference sequence). CDR3 bases: TGTGCCAGCAGGGCAGGGGACAGGGGGCTAGGGGAGACCCAGTACTTC. Translation: CASRAGDRGLGETQYF.